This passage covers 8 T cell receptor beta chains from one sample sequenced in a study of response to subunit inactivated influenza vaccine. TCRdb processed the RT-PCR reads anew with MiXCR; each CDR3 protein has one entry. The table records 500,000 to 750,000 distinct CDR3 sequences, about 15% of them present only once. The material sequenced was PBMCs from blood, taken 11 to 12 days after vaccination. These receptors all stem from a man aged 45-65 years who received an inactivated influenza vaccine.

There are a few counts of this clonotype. CDR3 amino acids: CASSKDPMVYEQYF. Written as DNA, the CDR3 is TGTGCCAGCAGTAAAGACCCGATGGTCTACGAGCAGTACTTC. The chain has TRBV6-2 or TRBV6-3 and TRBJ2-7; D uncertain. Trimming took off 5 bases at V and 3 bases at J, with 14 bases between the two ends. This CDR3 comprises 14 residues. Germline CDR1 MNHEY, CDR2 SVGEGT.

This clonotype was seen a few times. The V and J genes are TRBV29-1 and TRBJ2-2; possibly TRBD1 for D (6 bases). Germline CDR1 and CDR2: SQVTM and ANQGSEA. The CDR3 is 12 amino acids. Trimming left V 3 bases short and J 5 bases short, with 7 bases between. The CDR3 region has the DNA TGCAGCGTTGACAGGGGAACCGGGGAGCTGTTTTTT. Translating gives CSVDRGTGELFF.

CDR3 DNA sequence: TGTGCCTGGAAAGGGGCCATGAACACTGAAGCTTTCTTT. This sequence encodes CAWKGAMNTEAFF. V gene TRBV30 combines with J gene TRBJ1-1, with D possibly TRBD1 on 5 matching bases. The CDR3 is 13 residues long. V dropped 4 bases and J dropped 0 bases, with 9 bases sitting between them. The germline gives CDR1 GTSNPN, CDR2 SVGIG (reference sequence).

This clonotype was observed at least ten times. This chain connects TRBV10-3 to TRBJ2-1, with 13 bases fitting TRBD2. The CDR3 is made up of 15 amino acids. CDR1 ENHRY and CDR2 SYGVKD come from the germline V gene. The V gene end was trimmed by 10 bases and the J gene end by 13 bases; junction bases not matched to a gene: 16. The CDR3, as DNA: TGTGCCAGCGGGGGGACTAGCGGGACTCAGGAATCACAGTTCTTC. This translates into CASGGTSGTQESQFF.

The CDR3 sequence: CASRGQSTNEKLFF. CDR3 DNA: TGTGCCAGCAGGGGACAGTCAACTAATGAAAAACTGTTTTTT. The chain recombines TRBV6-1 with TRBJ1-4; 7 bases fit TRBD1. This CDR3 comprises 14 residues. Germline V CDR1 and CDR2: MNHNS, SASEGT. The V gene end was trimmed by 6 bases and the J gene end by 0 bases; junction bases not matched to a gene: 1.

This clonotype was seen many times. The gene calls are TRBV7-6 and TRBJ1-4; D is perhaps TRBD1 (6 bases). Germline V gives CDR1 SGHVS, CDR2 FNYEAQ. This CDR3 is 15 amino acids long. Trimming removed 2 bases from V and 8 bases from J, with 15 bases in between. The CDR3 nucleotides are TGTGCCAGCAGCTTAACCCAGGGGCTGGGGGAAAAACTGTTTTTT. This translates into CASSLTQGLGEKLFF.

CDR3 DNA sequence: TGCGCCAGCAGCTTTGGGACAGGGCGGAACACTGAAGCTTTCTTT. It encodes CASSFGTGRNTEAFF. V and J are TRBV5-1 and TRBJ1-1; 9 nucleotides line up with TRBD1. The CDR3 covers 15 residues. CDR1 and CDR2 from the germline V gene are SGHRS and YFSETQ. J gave up 1 base and V 2 bases, and 3 bases lay outside the gene matches.

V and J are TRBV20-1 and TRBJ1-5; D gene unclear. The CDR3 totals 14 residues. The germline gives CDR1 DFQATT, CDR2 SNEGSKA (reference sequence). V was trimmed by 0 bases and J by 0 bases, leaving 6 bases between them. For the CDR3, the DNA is TGCAGTGCTAGAGAGACTTCTAGCAATCAGCCCCAGCATTTT. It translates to CSARETSSNQPQHF.